This T cell receptor beta chain was observed in a study of blood T cell repertoires in COVID-19. The table came from immunoSEQ multiplex PCR; TCRdb's copy has only in-frame clones and leaves some out. The table records almost 35,000 clones, around nine tenths of them present only once. The germline V gene encodes CDR1 SGHRS and CDR2 YFSETQ. The CDR3 runs to 12 residues. Comments on this clone: At one end, the junction sequence differs from germline, possibly due to a read error.

The sample consisted of peripheral blood. This rearrangement joins TRBV5-1 to TRBJ2-5, with D hard to call. This clonotype originated in a man aged 60 to 75 with active or convalescent COVID-19. The CDR3 protein is CASCLDAETQYF. The CDR3 DNA follows: TGCGCCAGCTGCTTGGACGCGGAGACCCAGTACTTC. The whole variable domain, filled in from reference TRBV5-1 and TRBJ2-5, reads KAGVTQTPRYLIKTRGQQVTLSCSPISGHRSVSWYQQTPGQGLQFLFEYFSETQRNKGNFPGRFSGRQFSNSRSEMNVSTLELGDSALYLCASCLDAETQYFGPGTRLLVL.